This T cell receptor beta chain was captured in a study of T cells in Graves' hyperthyroidism and ophthalmopathy. On the study more broadly: Specimen type is peripheral blood, collected at initial diagnosis prior to any treatment. Study results and caveats: With a median lead of roughly 6.8 months before onset, the model predicted ophthalmopathy.

TCR beta CDR3 region amplification was performed from RNA transcripts. The study used the HTBI primer set for a first-round RT-PCR of the TCR CDR3. TCRdb passed the multiplex PCR reads through MiXCR, listing each CDR3 protein once. The data contain 410,000 or so distinct CDR3 sequences, 14% to 15% of them seen just once; the ten biggest clones take up under 15%. Germline V gene lookup returns CDR1 SEHNR and CDR2 FQNEAQ (reference sequence). V gave up 1 base and J gave up 7 bases, with 13 bases separating them. CDR3 size: 14 residues. On this clonotype itself: Its antigen is unidentified.

Exclusion of patients followed from uncontrolled infection, other autoimmune disease, pregnancy or lactation. PBMCs were sourced from less than 13 ml fresh peripheral blood. Sequenced material: blood. This clonotype was obtained from a man aged 18 to 29 with Graves' ophthalmopathy. The J gene is TRBJ2-5, the V gene TRBV7-9, with D maybe TRBD1 (6 bases). CDR3 sequence reads: CASSLETGLGTQYF. The CDR3, as DNA: TGTGCCAGCAGCTTAGAAACAGGGCTCGGGACCCAGTACTTC. The complete variable domain, with remaining parts taken from reference TRBV7-9 and TRBJ2-5, reads DTGVSQNPRHKITKRGQNVTFRCDPISEHNRLYWYRQTLGQGPEFLTYFQNEAQLEKSRLLSDRFSAERPKGSFSTLEIQRTEQGDSAMYLCASSLETGLGTQYFGPGTRLLVL.